This T cell receptor (beta chain) is from a study of T cell repertoires in cytomegalovirus infection. Study as a whole: It was the public TCR beta signatures that indicated both CMV infection and matching HLA type. General study points: Ex vivo responses were dominated by HLA-C-restricted CMV-specific TCR beta clonotypes. Carriers of CMV and the relevant HLA type were discriminated by public TCR beta frequency.

TCRdb re-analysed the reads in MiXCR, keeping a single row per CDR3 protein. This repertoire shows more than 400,000 distinct CDR3 sequences, around 27% found once; its top ten account for under 15%. CDR1 and CDR2 from the germline V gene are SGHRS and YFSETQ. J lost 3 bases, V lost 2 bases, and 11 bases had no gene match. CDR3 size: 18 residues. A note on this clonotype: The antigen is undetermined.

The TCR was taken from a human donor in good health (CMV status not recorded). Some clones in this sample may be carry-over from other donors' samples. The chain is built from TRBV5-1 and TRBJ2-1; 10 bases are shared with TRBD2. Material for sequencing was PBMCs. This chain's CDR3 is CASSLTLSGREYYNEQFF. CDR3 in DNA: TGCGCCAGCAGCTTAACCCTAAGCGGGAGGGAGTACTACAATGAGCAGTTCTTC. Variable domain in full (rest from reference TRBV5-1 and TRBJ2-1): KAGVTQTPRYLIKTRGQQVTLSCSPISGHRSVSWYQQTPGQGLQFLFEYFSETQRNKGNFPGRFSGRQFSNSRSEMNVSTLELGDSALYLCASSLTLSGREYYNEQFFGPGTRLTVL.